What follows is one T cell receptor (beta chain) and its context. The antigen is unknown. Expressed TCRB transcripts were sequenced, since all the RNA that had been isolated was reverse transcribed. Method: immunoSEQ multiplex PCR; TCRdb's copy keeps in-frame clones and lacks some. Here the sample spans some 25,000 clones, approximately 74% being singletons. The sample comes from a study of beta chain features in type 1 diabetes. The overall study: Researchers looked at some 99 million sorted cells across all samples. Study observations and caveats: High-TCR-expressing cells could be over-represented by cDNA sequencing. At VDJ recombination sites, type 1 diabetes patients had fewer insertions and more deleted nucleotides. PCR might favor shorter templates, but any such skew would affect patients and controls equally.

V was clipped by 6 bases and J by 0 bases; unmatched bases: 9. Germline V gene sequence: CDR1 SGHNT, CDR2 YYREEE (reference sequence). This CDR3 has 16 residues. Sample: Tregs from blood. This receptor was obtained from a woman aged 40 to 50 in good health. This chain uses TRBV5-4 with TRBJ2-5, with 9 bases lining up with TRBD2. The DNA for the CDR3 is TGTGCCAGCACCCGCGGGGCGGGGGGGTACCAAGAGACCCAGTACTTC. Translation: CASTRGAGGYQETQYF.